The sample holds a few counts of the clone carrying this T cell receptor beta chain. Its antigen is currently unknown. The draw of peripheral blood yielded ten milliliters from each donor. The sample originates from a study of blood T cells in healthy people across ages. Study background: Capturing about one barcoded beta molecule per two T cells was achieved by template switching. Study-wide results and caveats: The study found more naive CD4+ cells and higher diversity in long-lived than aged donors.

Using a J-beta primer mix together with a sample-barcoded 5' primer, a second PCR was run for about 6 to 12 cycles. CDR3-containing paired-end reads numbering at least 2.5 million came from each sample. TCRdb re-called the 5' RACE reads through MiXCR, storing one row per CDR3 protein. Of approximately 1.5 million distinct CDR3 sequences in the sample, approximately 42% were seen once. This clonotype was obtained from a woman between 18 and 29 years old in good health. The sequenced material came from blood.

CDR3 DNA sequence: TGTGCCAGCAGCTCGGATCCCCGGACAGGGCACTCATATGGCTACACCTTC. Amino acids: CASSSDPRTGHSYGYTF. The V and J genes are TRBV9 and TRBJ1-2; 8 bases align to TRBD1. V lost 4 bases, J lost 5 bases, and 16 bases stayed unmatched. Germline loops: CDR1 SGDLS, CDR2 YYNGEE. There are 17 residues in the CDR3.